These T cell receptor beta chains were read from a single sample in a study of CD8+ T cells in alopecia areata. TCRdb keeps only in-frame clones here, not all; method: immunoSEQ multiplex PCR. The table has 120,000 to 150,000 clones, approximately 56% seen once. Sequencing was done on a sample of CD8+ T cells sorted from blood. These receptors all stem from a human donor in good health. Each CDR3 is given without its conserved first and last residue.

J gene | V gene | CDR3 protein
TRBJ2-5 | TRBV9 | ASSSSLALQETQY
TRBJ2-2 | TRBV29-1 | SVVLGDTTDTGELF
TRBJ2-7 | TRBV7-9 | ASSSTRYEQY
TRBJ2-5 | TRBV20-1 | SAREADPEY
TRBJ2-3 | TRBV7-9 | ASSLGKTATDTQY
TRBJ2-3 | TRBV14 | ASSQVWTGTDTQY
TRBJ2-1 | TRBV6-5 | ASSYAGTEQF
TRBJ1-2 | TRBV11-2 | ASPHLGQGGGYT
TRBJ2-1 | TRBV6-5 | ASKPGLASHEQF
TRBJ2-1 | TRBV10-3 | AISEMQPVEQF
TRBJ1-1 | TRBV4-1 | ASSQGTGGLNTEAF
TRBJ2-1 | TRBV4-1 | ASSQERWLAGGYNEQF
TRBJ2-7 | TRBV29-1 | SVAGAYEQY
TRBJ2-7 | TRBV19 | ASSIWGLEQY
TRBJ2-7 | TRBV6-6 | ASSYVGGEQY
TRBJ2-5 | TRBV2 | ASNEVVGETQY
TRBJ2-7 | TRBV28 | ATSSYEQY
TRBJ1-1 | TRBV11-2 | ASSLGYRGLNTEAF
TRBJ1-5 | TRBV29-1 | SVLDSGNQPQH
TRBJ2-3 | TRBV18 | ASSPSAAGQGDTDTQY
TRBJ2-3 | TRBV6-5 | ASSQTLVPADSQY
TRBJ2-1 | TRBV7-9 | ATAYSGSGEQF
TRBJ2-3 | TRBV5-4 | ASSLGAGTDTQY
TRBJ2-1 | TRBV9 | ASSVVPARRQF
TRBJ2-7 | TRBV29-1 | SGWDSSYEQY
TRBJ1-2 | TRBV25-1 | ASSEGSGYGYT
TRBJ2-2 | TRBV11-2 | ASSSRTAELF
TRBJ1-2 | TRBV29-1 | SARTRGGYGYT
TRBJ1-1 | TRBV30 | AWSSAGSNTEAF
TRBJ2-7 | TRBV11-2 | ASSFDNYEQY
TRBJ2-7 | TRBV2 | ASSVFSGGAYEQY
TRBJ2-1 | TRBV2 | ASSVQREEQF
TRBJ2-5 | TRBV29-1 | SGTWLSGQETQY
TRBJ2-1 | TRBV29-1 | SVKVVEAGGNEQF
TRBJ2-2 | TRBV6-5 | ASSYSRGGELF
TRBJ2-6 | TRBV13 | ASSLGRGLPSGANVLT
TRBJ1-4 | TRBV27 | ASCPYTGATNEKLF
TRBJ2-1 | TRBV28 | ASTRLGRLAEQF
TRBJ2-5 | TRBV7-2 | ASSLVASSGLETQY
TRBJ2-7 | TRBV7-8 | ASSLAGFTSDEQY
TRBJ2-7 | TRBV30 | AWKGGTSVTYSYEQY
TRBJ2-1 | TRBV4-1 | ASSVNGASYNEQF
TRBJ2-4 | TRBV29-1 | SVRTTGTNKPFY
TRBJ1-1 | TRBV6-6 | ASRGQGAYTEAF
TRBJ2-5 | TRBV13 | ASSLDTQETQY
TRBJ1-2 | TRBV12-5 | ASGPYFREKRGYGYT
TRBJ1-5 | TRBV5-6 | ASSPFHGNQPQH
TRBJ2-6 | TRBV9 | ASSAQGAGANVLT
TRBJ1-1 | TRBV6-5 | ASSGQGTTEAF
TRBJ2-7 | TRBV6-5 | ASSQGLAEIYEQY
TRBJ2-7 | TRBV27 | ASSPSGGTYEQY